The 32 T cell receptor beta chains listed next were all sequenced from one sample in a study of beta chain features in type 1 diabetes. These TCRs are of unknown antigen specificity. Broader study findings: Type 1 diabetes patients showed a moderate but significant shortening of TCRB CDR3s in all four CD4+ subsets.

Expressed TCRB transcripts got sequenced, as all isolated RNA was reverse transcribed. Only in-frame clones appear in the TCRdb table, and some are missing; sequencing was by immunoSEQ multiplex PCR. The sample yields 250,000 to 350,000 clones, over 11% seen once. Sequencing input: naive CD4+ T cells from blood. The source is a man aged 25-45 years with type 1 diabetes.

With respect to this clone: This same CDR3 is encoded by further DNA sequences in the sample. The rearrangement links TRBV5-1 to TRBJ2-5, with a possible D match to TRBD1 (6 bases). The germline CDR1 and CDR2 sequences are SGHRS and YFSETQ. Trimming took off 1 base at V and 4 bases at J, with 8 bases between the two ends. The CDR3 runs 13 residues. The CDR3 sequence: CASSLTGRETQYF. In DNA, the CDR3 is TGCGCCAGCAGCTTGACAGGGAGAGAGACCCAGTACTTC.

About this clone: Additional DNA sequences in this sample encode the identical CDR3. The chain has TRBV7-2 and TRBJ2-1; D is uncertain. With 0 bases removed from V and 4 bases from J, the gap between germline ends came to 10 bases. CDR1 and CDR2 (germline): SGHTA, FQGNSA. The CDR3 loop spans 15 amino acids. CDR3 nucleotides: TGTGCCAGCAGCTTAGCTGGAGCTACTTACAATGAGCAGTTCTTC. Residues: CASSLAGATYNEQFF.

This clone was counted a few times. The chain has TRBV11-3 and TRBJ2-5; TRBD1 agrees at 7 bases. Trimming removed 5 bases from V and 2 bases from J; junction bases left unmatched: 2. Germline values: CDR1 SGHNT, CDR2 YENEEA. The CDR3 covers 13 residues. For the CDR3, the DNA is TGTGCCAGCAGCCCGGGACAGCAAGAGACCCAGTACTTC. As protein: CASSPGQQETQYF.

The CDR3 sequence: CASSLVAGGNNEQFF. The CDR3 nucleotides read TGCGCCAGCAGCTTGGTTGCGGGAGGCAACAATGAGCAGTTCTTC. The chain is built from TRBV5-1 and TRBJ2-1; the match to TRBD2 covers 8 bases. The germline CDR1 and CDR2 sequences are SGHRS and YFSETQ. The CDR3 length is 15 residues. With V trimmed by 0 bases and J by 5 bases, 4 bases remained unmatched.

A few counts support this clone. The rearrangement joins TRBV4-1 to TRBJ2-7; D may be TRBD1 (6 bases). Trimming shortened V by 2 bases and J by 4 bases, and 9 bases separated the two germline ends. The germline V gene encodes CDR1 MGHRA and CDR2 YSYEKL. The length of the CDR3 is 13 residues. The DNA for the CDR3 is TGCGCCAGCAGCCAAACGGGACAATACGAGCAGTACTTC. Encoded protein: CASSQTGQYEQYF.

This clone was seen a handful of times. J is TRBJ2-2 and V is TRBV9, with a possible D match to TRBD1 (6 bases). The CDR3 length is 14 residues. CDR1 is SGDLS, CDR2 YYNGEE, per germline. V lost 5 bases, J lost 3 bases, and 11 bases lay in between. The DNA of the CDR3 is TGTGCCAGCAGACGTCCAGGGGACACCGGGGAGCTGTTTTTT. Its translation: CASRRPGDTGELFF.

V is TRBV29-1 and J is TRBJ2-3, with 11 bases lining up with TRBD2. Germline V gene sequence: CDR1 SQVTM, CDR2 ANQGSEA. V lost 7 bases, J lost 3 bases, and 9 bases stayed unmatched. This CDR3 region has 15 residues. CDR3 sequence: CSERLAGLRTDTQYF. The CDR3 DNA follows: TGCAGCGAACGACTAGCGGGACTCCGGACAGATACGCAGTATTTT.

This clone was detected only a few times. This rearrangement joins TRBV12-1 to TRBJ2-7; the D call of TRBD2 is as the table states it, not checked on the DNA. TRBV12-1 constitutes a pseudogene. This CDR3 region has 15 residues. The CDR3 DNA follows: TGTGCCAGCACCGCGAGGGTGGAGGATCTCTACGAGCAGTACTTC. It specifies CASTARVEDLYEQYF.

This sequence joins TRBV12-5 and TRBJ1-1; 11 bases agree with TRBD1. CDR3 length equals 16 residues. Germline CDR1 is LGHNT and CDR2 is FRNRAP. Trimming took 6 bases from V and 1 from J; bases not matched to a gene: 7. Here the CDR3 DNA reads TGTGCTAGTGGCTACCGGACAGGGGGCCGGAACACTGAAGCTTTCTTT. It yields the protein CASGYRTGGRNTEAFF.

Only a few counts were recorded for this clone. The chain carries TRBV18 and TRBJ2-7; TRBD1 matches at 8 bases. The V and J ends lost 4 bases and 0 bases, in that order; junction bases with no gene match: 11. Germline loops: CDR1 KGHSH, CDR2 LQKENI. The CDR3 totals 17 residues. CDR3 in amino acids: CASSRPGTGKSSYEQYF. CDR3 sequence (DNA): TGTGCCAGCTCACGTCCCGGGACAGGAAAGAGCTCCTACGAGCAGTACTTC.

The chain carries TRBV27 and TRBJ2-7, with 9 bases aligning to TRBD1. There are 14 residues in the CDR3. CDR1 and CDR2 from the germline V gene are MNHEY and SMNVEV (reference sequence). The V segment lost 3 bases and the J segment 7 bases; nucleotides outside the gene matches: 7. CDR3 DNA sequence: TGTGCCAGCAGTTTCGCGACAGGGGGTGGAGAGCAGTACTTC. It translates to CASSFATGGGEQYF.

The V gene is TRBV10-3, the J gene TRBJ2-3; tentatively, D is TRBD2 (5 bases). V lost 6 bases and J lost 2, with 9 bases in between. Germline V gene data show CDR1 as ENHRY and CDR2 as SYGVKD. The CDR3 extends over 13 amino acids. The CDR3 loop is CAIRALATDTQYF. CDR3 DNA: TGTGCCATCAGGGCGCTAGCCACAGATACGCAGTATTTT.

The V gene is TRBV4-2, the J gene TRBJ2-3; 11 nucleotides line up with TRBD2. Trimming at V came to 1 base and at J to 3 bases, leaving 6 bases not matched to a gene. This CDR3 is built from 17 residues. The germline V gene encodes CDR1 LGHNA and CDR2 YNFKEQ. The CDR3 DNA reads as TGTGCCAGCAGCCAAGGGGGGGGGACTAGCGGAACAGATACGCAGTATTTT. As protein: CASSQGGGTSGTDTQYF.

This clone was counted between two and nine times. This chain connects TRBV19 to TRBJ1-5; weak D call: TRBD1 (5 bases). CDR1 and CDR2 (germline): LNHDA, SQIVND (reference sequence). Trimming stripped 4 bases from V and 1 base from J, with 20 bases between. The CDR3 spans 18 residues. CDR3 sequence reads: CASSSLQGAPLSNQPQHF. The CDR3 bases are TGTGCCAGTAGTAGCCTTCAAGGGGCTCCTTTAAGCAATCAGCCCCAGCATTTT.

This chain uses TRBV30 with TRBJ1-1; weak D call: TRBD1 (6 bases). This CDR3 is built from 15 residues. Per the germline V gene, CDR1 is GTSNPN and CDR2 is SVGIG (reference sequence). V was trimmed by 5 bases and J by 0 bases, leaving 16 bases between them. The DNA for the CDR3 is TGTGCCTGGGGACGGGGGGGGCCTCTGAACACTGAAGCTTTCTTT. This translates into CAWGRGGPLNTEAFF.

The V gene is TRBV20-1, the J gene TRBJ2-2; D is undetermined. This CDR3 spans 10 amino acids. Germline values: CDR1 DFQATT, CDR2 SNEGSKA (reference sequence). V gave up 6 bases and J gave up 6 bases, with 5 bases separating them. For the CDR3, the DNA is TGCAGTGCCCCCGCCGGGGAGCTGTTTTTT. Its protein product is CSAPAGELFF.

The V call is TRBV30, the J call TRBJ1-1, with unresolved D. Germline V gene lookup returns CDR1 GTSNPN and CDR2 SVGIG (reference sequence). CDR3 length: 12 residues. V was pared by 0 bases and J by 2 bases, with 4 bases between. For the CDR3, the DNA is TGTGCCTGGAGTGTCTTAAACACTGAAGCTTTCTTT. This sequence encodes CAWSVLNTEAFF.

This clone was found a few times. The J gene is TRBJ2-2, the V gene TRBV14; TRBD1 is a possible D gene (5 bases). CDR1 SGHDN and CDR2 FVKESK come from the germline V gene. Trimming shortened V by 4 bases and J by 0 bases, and 9 bases separated the two germline ends. The CDR3 covers 15 residues. CDR3 region: CASSPRQTNTGELFF. The CDR3 DNA sequence: TGTGCCAGCAGCCCCAGACAGACGAACACCGGGGAGCTGTTTTTT.

This clone has a handful of counts. The V call is TRBV30, the J call TRBJ2-1; 8 bases align to TRBD2. The CDR3 runs to 12 residues. The germline gives CDR1 GTSNPN, CDR2 SVGIG (reference sequence). J lost 9 bases, V lost 4 bases, and 5 bases had no gene match. CDR3 loop: CAWKREITEQFF. Written as DNA, the CDR3 is TGTGCCTGGAAGCGGGAGATAACTGAGCAGTTCTTC.

The rearrangement links TRBV18 to TRBJ1-5, with 9 bases aligning to TRBD1. The CDR3 has 15 residues. Looked up from germline, CDR1 is KGHSH and CDR2 is LQKENI. V gave up 3 bases and J gave up 9 bases; unmatched junction bases: 9. The CDR3 is CASSPSGQGNRPQHF. CDR3 DNA: TGTGCCAGCTCACCCTCGGGACAGGGTAACCGGCCCCAGCATTTT. The complete variable domain, with remaining parts taken from reference TRBV18 and TRBJ1-5, reads NAGVMQNPRHLVRRRGQEARLRCSPMKGHSHVYWYRQLPEEGLKFMVYLQKENIIDESGMPKERFSAEFPKEGPSILRIQQVVRGDSAAYFCASSPSGQGNRPQHFGDGTRLSIL.

The DNA of the CDR3 is TGCAGCGTTGCCGGGACTAGCGGGACTGGCACAGATACGCAGTATTTT. This gives the protein CSVAGTSGTGTDTQYF. The chain joins TRBV29-1 to TRBJ2-3, with 13 nucleotides matching TRBD2. The CDR3 contains 16 residues. Germline V gives CDR1 SQVTM, CDR2 ANQGSEA. V was pared by 4 bases and J by 1 base, with 5 bases of the junction left unmatched.

In its sample, this clone was seen a few times. The chain is built from TRBV7-8 and TRBJ2-1, with D tentatively TRBD2 (5 bases). The CDR3 length is 15 residues. Germline CDR1 reads SGHVS; CDR2 reads FQNEAQ. V lost 1 base, J lost 5 bases, and 12 bases lay in between. CDR3 DNA: TGTGCCAGCAGCTTAGTGGCTAGCTTAAACAATGAGCAGTTCTTC. It yields the protein CASSLVASLNNEQFF.

The gene calls are TRBV28 and TRBJ1-1; maybe TRBD1 (5 bases). CDR3 size: 12 residues. The ends were cut back, 7 bases at V and 8 bases at J, with 14 bases in the middle. CDR1 and CDR2 from the germline V gene are MDHEN and SYDVKM. DNA of the CDR3: TGTGCCAGCACCTCCAGGGTCTCCGAAGCTTTCTTT. Amino acids: CASTSRVSEAFF.

This clone showed up just a few times. The chain links TRBV28 to TRBJ2-3; D uncertain. CDR1 and CDR2 from the germline V gene are MDHEN and SYDVKM. The V end was cut by 6 bases, the J end by 3 bases, with 4 bases between. The CDR3 runs to 11 residues. CDR3 loop: CASRITDTQYF. CDR3 bases: TGTGCCAGCAGAATAACAGATACGCAGTATTTT.

Notes on this clone: The same CDR3 is also encoded by other DNA sequences in this sample. This chain connects TRBV30 to TRBJ1-5; possible D gene TRBD1, 5 bases. Germline lookup yields CDR1 GTSNPN and CDR2 SVGIG (reference sequence). CDR3 length equals 14 residues. The V gene lost 0 bases and the J gene lost 0 bases, with 6 bases spanning the gap. The CDR3 DNA reads as TGTGCCTGGAGTGTGGGGGGTAGCAATCAGCCCCAGCATTTT. Its protein is CAWSVGGSNQPQHF.

The V and J genes are TRBV2 and TRBJ2-1; TRBD2 matches at 9 bases. Germline values: CDR1 SNHLY, CDR2 FYNNEI. The CDR3 runs to 15 residues. J lost 8 bases, V lost 1 base, and 6 bases had no gene match. Here the CDR3 DNA reads TGTGCCAGCAGTGAAGGGGGCGGGAGGGCCGATGAGCAGTTCTTC. This translates into CASSEGGGRADEQFF.

This clone came up a few times. The CDR3 is CASTAQGGRQPQHF. DNA for the CDR3: TGTGCCAGCACTGCCCAGGGGGGAAGACAGCCCCAGCATTTT. The chain joins TRBV6-6 to TRBJ1-5; 7 nucleotides agree with TRBD1. Germline V lookup: CDR1 MNHNY, CDR2 SVGAGI (reference sequence). V trimming: 7 bases; J trimming: 7 bases; junction bases outside the gene matches: 10. CDR3 length: 14 residues.

The chain is built from TRBV9 and TRBJ2-7, with D tentatively TRBD2 (6 bases). The CDR3 has 16 amino acids. Per germline, CDR1 SGDLS and CDR2 YYNGEE. The ends were cut back, 0 bases at V and 3 bases at J, with 16 bases in the middle. The CDR3 region has the DNA TGTGCCAGCAGCGTAGCTATGGTAGCGGCAAGCTACGAGCAGTACTTC. This translates into CASSVAMVAASYEQYF.

CDR3 DNA sequence: TGTGCCAGCAGCCAAGATGGGCCAAGAAACTATGGCTACACCTTC. Protein product: CASSQDGPRNYGYTF. The genes are TRBV4-2 and TRBJ1-2, with D hard to call. The CDR3 length is 15 residues. Germline V gives CDR1 LGHNA, CDR2 YNFKEQ. V lost 0 bases to trimming and J lost 2 bases, with 10 bases between them.

In its sample, this clone was seen a few times. The chain is built from TRBV4-2 and TRBJ1-3, with a weak D call TRBD1 (5 bases). This CDR3 contains 16 residues. Germline CDR1 reads LGHNA; CDR2 reads YNFKEQ. V shed 0 bases and J shed 0 bases, with 9 bases lying between them. The CDR3 sequence: CASSQDRGSSGNTIYF. CDR3 DNA: TGTGCCAGCAGCCAAGATCGGGGGAGCTCTGGAAACACCATATATTTT.

This clone has more than one count but fewer than ten. V is TRBV9 and J is TRBJ2-7; TRBD1 aligns across 10 bases. V gave up 4 bases and J gave up 7 bases; unmatched junction bases: 14. Germline V gene lookup returns CDR1 SGDLS and CDR2 YYNGEE. This CDR3 has 16 residues. CDR3 DNA: TGTGCCAGCAGCCCCCATCCTCTCGGGACAGGGGTTGAGCAGTACTTC. Residues: CASSPHPLGTGVEQYF.

The CDR3 here is CASSVADWSVPHTGELFF. As DNA, the CDR3 is TGTGCCAGCAGCGTAGCGGACTGGAGTGTCCCGCACACCGGGGAGCTGTTTTTT. This chain joins TRBV9 and TRBJ2-2; weak D call: TRBD2 (5 bases). Germline V gene data show CDR1 as SGDLS and CDR2 as YYNGEE. The CDR3 sequence is 18 residues long. Trimming removed 0 bases from V and 3 bases from J, with 18 bases in between. The complete variable domain, with remaining parts taken from reference TRBV9 and TRBJ2-2, reads DSGVTQTPKHLITATGQRVTLRCSPRSGDLSVYWYQQSLDQGLQFLIQYYNGEERAKGNILERFSAQQFPDLHSELNLSSLELGDSALYFCASSVADWSVPHTGELFFGEGSRLTVL.